These 4 T cell receptor beta chains originate from one sample sequenced in a study of monozygotic twins with inflammatory bowel disease. TCRdb reprocessed the 5' RACE reads, with one entry per CDR3 protein and no DNA. Its table lists over 350,000 distinct CDR3 sequences. Sequencing was done on a sample of blood. The receptors originated from a human donor with ulcerative colitis or Crohn's disease, or a healthy co-twin of an affected twin (not recorded which).

This chain links TRBV28 with TRBJ2-7. This CDR3 comprises 14 residues. The germline CDR1 and CDR2 sequences are MDHEN and SYDVKM. CDR3 residues: CASSSGGSSYEQYF.

The gene calls are TRBV5-5 and TRBJ2-3. Germline CDR1 is SGHKS and CDR2 is YYEKEE (reference sequence). There are 14 residues in the CDR3. This CDR3 is CASRLARGTDTQYF.

This chain uses TRBV20-1 with TRBJ2-2. The CDR3 has 14 residues. Germline-derived CDR1 and CDR2 are DFQATT and SNEGSKA (reference sequence). The CDR3 loop reads CSARGHSDTGELFF.

This chain links TRBV6-1 with TRBJ1-5; the D call of TRBD1 rests on TCRdb alone, since no DNA is present to check it. CDR1 MNHNS and CDR2 SASEGT come from the germline V gene. The CDR3 extends over 14 amino acids. CDR3 loop: CASRVGQGNQPQHF.